These 20 T cell receptor beta chains were all obtained from the same sample, sequenced in a study of T cells in Graves' hyperthyroidism and ophthalmopathy. Using RNA transcripts as the source, TCR beta CDR3 regions were amplified. During a first-round RT-PCR of the TCR CDR3, the HTBI primer set was used. TCRdb recomputed calls from the multiplex PCR reads with MiXCR, one row per CDR3 protein. Of roughly 350,000 distinct CDR3 sequences in the sample, 13% to 15% were seen once. Sequences were obtained from blood. The receptors were gathered from a woman aged 25 to 45 with Graves' ophthalmopathy.

This rearrangement joins TRBV10-1 to TRBJ2-1; a possible D gene is TRBD2 (7 bases). This CDR3 is built from 15 residues. Germline loops: CDR1 WNHNN, CDR2 SYGVQD (reference sequence). The CDR3, as DNA: TGCGCATTCTTTGAGGCGCGGGGGCCATACAATGAGCAGTTCTTC. Translated: CAFFEARGPYNEQFF.

The table lists this clonotype with many counts. V gene TRBV24-1 combines with J gene TRBJ2-1; D not resolved. Between the trimmed V and J ends, which lost 9 bases and 9 bases, there was a span of 14 bases. The CDR3 extends over 12 amino acids. In germline, CDR1 is KGHDR, CDR2 SFDVKD. The CDR3 region is CATSRPSGEQFF. In DNA form, the CDR3 reads TGTGCCACCTCCCGGCCCTCGGGTGAGCAGTTCTTC.

In its sample, this clonotype was seen many times. The chain employs TRBV7-2 and TRBJ2-5; TRBD2 agrees at 14 bases. The CDR3 has 17 residues. The V gene's germline CDR1 is SGHTA and CDR2 FQGNSA. Trimming cost V 5 bases and J 2 bases; bases outside gene matches: 7. The DNA of the CDR3 is TGTGCCAGCAGCGTTTCCGGGACTAGCGGGGGACAAGAGACCCAGTACTTC. It translates to CASSVSGTSGGQETQYF.

This clonotype was counted at least ten times. The chain links TRBV13 to TRBJ2-1, with D perhaps TRBD2 (5 bases). With 2 bases removed from V and 8 bases from J, the gap between germline ends came to 13 bases. Germline-derived CDR1 and CDR2 are PRHDT and FYEKMQ (reference sequence). This CDR3 has 14 residues. The CDR3 DNA reads as TGTGCCAGCAGCTTACTACTAGAATCCTATGAGCAGTTCTTC. Its translation: CASSLLLESYEQFF.

This clonotype was counted ten times or more. The rearrangement links TRBV7-8 to TRBJ2-5; TRBD1 or TRBD2 may be the D gene (5 bases each). Trimming shortened V by 3 bases and J by 5 bases, and 25 bases separated the two germline ends. This CDR3 is built from 18 residues. The germline V gene has CDR1 SGHVS and CDR2 FQNEAQ. The CDR3 region has the DNA TGTGCCAGCAGCTTGTGGCGGCTAGCCCCAGAGGGGCGGGAGACCCAGTACTTC. It specifies CASSLWRLAPEGRETQYF.

This clonotype was counted many times. The chain couples TRBV28 to TRBJ1-1; a weak D match, TRBD1 (5 bases). The germline V gene has CDR1 MDHEN and CDR2 SYDVKM. This CDR3 region has 15 residues. V gave up 4 bases and J gave up 5 bases, with 17 bases separating them. In nucleotides, the CDR3 is TGTGCCAGCAGTTCAAGGCCGGGACGGACGACTGAAGCTTTCTTT. This sequence encodes CASSSRPGRTTEAFF.

This clonotype was picked up one time. V usage is TRBV7-9 and J usage is TRBJ2-3; D may be TRBD1 (6 bases). This CDR3 is 14 amino acids long. Germline CDR1 is SEHNR and CDR2 is FQNEAQ (reference sequence). The V gene lost 6 bases and the J gene lost 7 bases, with 17 bases spanning the gap. The CDR3 region is CASRKDSSRNTQYF. CDR3 nucleotide sequence: TGTGCCAGCAGGAAGGACAGTTCGAGGAATACGCAGTATTTT.

This clonotype has ten or more counts. V gene TRBV7-6 combines with J gene TRBJ1-1, with D perhaps matching TRBD1 (6 bases). The CDR3 has 13 amino acids. V was cut by 2 bases and J by 11 bases, with 15 bases left in between. Per the germline V gene, CDR1 is SGHVS and CDR2 is FNYEAQ. The CDR3 DNA reads TGTGCCAGCAGCTTAAGCCAGGGGAAGAGGGCTTTCTTT. Protein product: CASSLSQGKRAFF.

This clonotype is a singleton in its sample. The chain couples TRBV3-1 to TRBJ2-5, with D maybe TRBD2 (6 bases). The V and J ends lost 3 bases and 9 bases respectively, with 8 bases between them. The CDR3 is 11 residues long. The germline gives CDR1 LGHDT, CDR2 YNNKEL (reference sequence). The CDR3 DNA reads as TGTGCCAGCAGCCAGCCGGGGGCCCAGTACTTC. It yields the protein CASSQPGAQYF.

A note on this clonotype: This could be a read error, since a much larger clone is one nucleotide away. The J gene is TRBJ1-5, the V gene TRBV3-1; the D is unclear. Per germline, CDR1 LGHDT and CDR2 YNNKEL (reference sequence). The CDR3 runs 10 residues. The CDR3 here is CASRLRPQDF. The CDR3 DNA follows: TGTGCCAGCAGGCTAAGGCCCCAGGATTTT. Full variable domain (remainder filled in from reference TRBV3-1 and TRBJ1-5): DTAVSQTPKYLVTQMGNDKSIKCEQNLGHDTMYWYKQDSKKFLKIMFSYNNKELIINETVPNRFSPKSPDKAHLNLHINSLELGDSAVYFCASRLRPQDFGDGTRLSIL.

At least ten counts were recorded for this clonotype. The gene calls are TRBV20-1 and TRBJ2-2; D call uncertain. V lost 3 bases, J lost 0 bases, and 11 bases lay in between. CDR1 is DFQATT and CDR2 is SNEGSKA in the germline V gene (reference sequence). The CDR3 loop spans 15 amino acids. The CDR3 region is CSARTLTANTGELFF. Here the CDR3 DNA reads TGCAGTGCTAGGACTCTTACCGCGAACACCGGGGAGCTGTTTTTT.

V and J are TRBV6-4 and TRBJ2-5; 8 bases fit TRBD1. Trimming took 6 bases from V and 6 from J; bases not matched to a gene: 9. The CDR3 contains 14 residues. Germline CDR1 reads MRHNA; CDR2 reads SNTAGT. CDR3 protein: CASSVTGDHQTQYF. CDR3 DNA sequence: TGTGCCAGCAGCGTGACAGGGGATCATCAGACCCAGTACTTC.

Details on this clonotype: This could be a read error, since a much larger clone is one nucleotide away. The CDR3 carries no conserved terminal phenylalanine or tryptophan, so it likely arises from a read error. The rearrangement uses TRBV20-1 and TRBJ2-5; 7 bases match TRBD1. The V segment lost 3 bases and the J segment 2 bases; nucleotides outside the gene matches: 3. CDR1 DFQATT and CDR2 SNEGSKA come from the germline V gene (reference sequence). The CDR3 covers 13 residues. The CDR3 DNA follows: TGCAGTGCTAGGTTGACAGGGCAAGAGACCCAGTACCTC. It yields the protein CSARLTGQETQYL.

This clonotype appeared many times. The chain recombines TRBV30 with TRBJ1-1; perhaps TRBD1 as D (6 bases). The CDR3 runs 13 residues. Trimming pared 1 base from V and 1 base from J, leaving 7 bases between. The germline CDR1 and CDR2 sequences are GTSNPN and SVGIG (reference sequence). The CDR3 coding sequence is TGTGCCTGGAGTGCGACAGGGAACACTGAAGCTTTCTTT. The encoded protein is CAWSATGNTEAFF.

This clonotype was picked up many times. The chain combines TRBV7-9 with TRBJ2-1; TRBD2 might be the D (7 bases). V lost 6 bases to trimming and J lost 0 bases, with 9 bases between them. CDR1 SEHNR and CDR2 FQNEAQ come from the germline V gene (reference sequence). This CDR3 region has 14 residues. CDR3 in DNA: TGTGCCAGCAGAGGGGGGGGCTCCTACAATGAGCAGTTCTTC. Protein product: CASRGGGSYNEQFF.

This clonotype is a singleton in its sample. A much larger clone lies a single base off, so this may be a read error. V is TRBV28 and J is TRBJ1-4, with D unclear. Germline CDR1 reads MDHEN; CDR2 reads SYDVKM. Trimming removed 4 bases from V and 7 bases from J, with 16 bases in between. The CDR3 loop spans 15 amino acids. The CDR3 nucleotides are TGTGCCAGCAGTTCCGTCTCTTTAGGAAGTGAAAAACTGTTTTTT. Its translation is CASSSVSLGSEKLFF. The complete variable domain, with remaining parts taken from reference TRBV28 and TRBJ1-4, reads DVKVTQSSRYLVKRTGEKVFLECVQDMDHENMFWYRQDPGLGLRLIYFSYDVKMKEKGDIPEGYSVSREKKERFSLILESASTNQTSMYLCASSSVSLGSEKLFFGSGTQLSVL.

This clonotype was recorded only once. The CDR3 sequence is CASSLEVGYNSPLHF. CDR3 in DNA: TGCGCCAGCAGCTTGGAGGTTGGCTATAATTCACCCCTCCACTTT. The J gene is TRBJ1-6, the V gene TRBV5-1; unclear D gene. The ends were cut back, 0 bases at V and 3 bases at J, with 7 bases in the middle. CDR3 length: 15 residues. CDR1 SGHRS and CDR2 YFSETQ come from the germline V gene.

This clonotype was seen once. V gene TRBV12-3 or TRBV12-4 combines with J gene TRBJ1-1; D gene ambiguous. V gave up 4 bases and J gave up 9 bases, with 12 bases separating them. The CDR3 runs to 12 residues. This CDR3 is CASSSQPIQAFF. The CDR3 DNA is TGTGCCAGCAGTTCCCAGCCGATCCAAGCTTTCTTT.

The gene calls are TRBV20-1 and TRBJ1-5; 8 bases match TRBD1. The germline CDR1 and CDR2 sequences are DFQATT and SNEGSKA (reference sequence). The CDR3 runs to 15 residues. V shed 3 bases, J shed 6 bases, and the junction held 10 bases outside the gene matches. The CDR3, as DNA: TGCAGTGCTAGTGCTACAGGGGGTGGCGGTCAGCCCCAGCATTTT. Residues: CSASATGGGGQPQHF.

Ten or more counts support this clonotype. The V gene is TRBV24-1, the J gene TRBJ2-1; 11 bases map to TRBD2. Germline-derived CDR1 and CDR2 are KGHDR and SFDVKD. Unmatched junction bases numbered 7, after V lost 4 bases and J lost 0 bases. The CDR3 runs to 18 residues. The CDR3 nucleotides are TGTGCCACCAGTGAGCCTAGCGGGGGGCCGAGCTCCTACAATGAGCAGTTCTTC. Its protein is CATSEPSGGPSSYNEQFF.